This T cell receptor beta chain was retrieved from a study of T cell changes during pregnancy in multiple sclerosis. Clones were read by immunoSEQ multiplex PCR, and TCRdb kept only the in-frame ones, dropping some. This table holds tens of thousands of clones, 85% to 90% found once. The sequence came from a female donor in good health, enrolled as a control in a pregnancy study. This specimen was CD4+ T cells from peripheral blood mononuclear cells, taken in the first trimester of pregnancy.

CDR3 loop: CASSLDPGQDYGYTF. Here the CDR3 DNA reads TGCGCCAGCAGCTTGGACCCGGGACAAGACTATGGCTACACCTTC. The chain has TRBV5-1 and TRBJ1-2; TRBD1 is a possible D gene (6 bases). This CDR3 comprises 15 residues. Germline V CDR1 and CDR2: SGHRS, YFSETQ. The germline V and J ends were trimmed by 0 bases and 3 bases, with 12 bases remaining between them. The whole variable domain, filled in from reference TRBV5-1 and TRBJ1-2, reads KAGVTQTPRYLIKTRGQQVTLSCSPISGHRSVSWYQQTPGQGLQFLFEYFSETQRNKGNFPGRFSGRQFSNSRSEMNVSTLELGDSALYLCASSLDPGQDYGYTFGSGTRLTVV.